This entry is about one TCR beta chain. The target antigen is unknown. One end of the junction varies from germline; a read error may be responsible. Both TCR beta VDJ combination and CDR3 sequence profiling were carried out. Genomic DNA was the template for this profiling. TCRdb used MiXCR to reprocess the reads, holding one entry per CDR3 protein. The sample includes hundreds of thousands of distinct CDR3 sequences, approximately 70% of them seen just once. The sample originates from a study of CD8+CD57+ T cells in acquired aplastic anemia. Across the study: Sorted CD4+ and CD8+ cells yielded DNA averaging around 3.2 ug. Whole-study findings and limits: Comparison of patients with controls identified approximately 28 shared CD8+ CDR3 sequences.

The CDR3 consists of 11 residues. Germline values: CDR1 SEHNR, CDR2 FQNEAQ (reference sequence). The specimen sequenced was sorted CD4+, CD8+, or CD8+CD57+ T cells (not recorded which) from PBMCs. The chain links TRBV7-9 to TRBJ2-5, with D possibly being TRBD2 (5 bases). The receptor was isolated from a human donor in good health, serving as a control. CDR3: CASSLGRTQNF. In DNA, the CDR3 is TGTGCCAGCAGCTTAGGTAGGACTCAGAACTTT.